A selection of T cell receptor beta chains follows, all from one sample in a study of neurological immune-mediated disorders. MiXCR was run by TCRdb on the 5' RACE reads, yielding one entry per CDR3 protein. The sample yields about 40,000 distinct CDR3 sequences, roughly 14% seen once. The sample taken for sequencing was PBMCs. The receptors come from a woman between 45 and 60 years old with HTLV-1-associated myelopathy (HAM/TSP). CDR3s include the opening cysteine and the closing phenylalanine or tryptophan. D genes are given only for firm matches. Size is omitted from some rows. Given values are once, few, many or a class for expanded clones.

TRBV20-1	NA	TRBJ2-3	many	TGCAGTGCCGCCGGACAGAGCACAGATACGCAGTATTTT	CSAAGQSTDTQYF
TRBV12-3/TRBV12-4	TRBD1	TRBJ1-2	many	TGTGCCAGCAGTTTCTCGGGACAGCTTAACTATGGCTACACCTTC	CASSFSGQLNYGYTF
TRBV7-2	TRBD1	TRBJ1-1	many	TGTGCCAGCAGCCGGGACAGGAACACTGAAGCTTTCTTT	CASSRDRNTEAFF
TRBV5-6	TRBD2	TRBJ2-1	NA	TGTGCCAGCAGCTTGGACGGGGGGGAGATATACGAGCAGTTCTTC	CASSLDGGEIYEQFF
TRBV10-1	NA	TRBJ1-5	many	TGCGCCAGCAGCCCAAAACGGCGCAATCAGCCCCAGCATTTT	CASSPKRRNQPQHF
TRBV5-6	NA	TRBJ1-2	many	TGTGCCAGCAGCTTAAGAGGGAACTATGGCTACACCTTC	CASSLRGNYGYTF
TRBV6-1	NA	TRBJ1-2	many	TGTGCCAGCAGTGAAGGGGGTTTTGGCTACACCTTC	CASSEGGFGYTF
TRBV5-8	TRBD1	TRBJ1-1	few	TGTGCCAGCAGCTTATACAGGGGTGAGGTCACTGAAGCTTTCTTT	CASSLYRGEVTEAFF
TRBV7-9	NA	TRBJ1-6	many	TGTGCCAGCAGCTCCCAGAGGTCGGGTTCACCCCTCCACTTT	CASSSQRSGSPLHF
TRBV3-2	NA	TRBJ2-7	NA	TGTGCCAGCAGCCCCTCACGGGCGGGCGCGGGGGACTACGAGCAGTACTTC	CASSPSRAGAGDYEQYF
TRBV12-2	NA	TRBJ2-7	NA	TGTGCAAGTCGCTTAAGGACCTACGAGCAGTACTTC	CASRLRTYEQYF
TRBV10-3	NA	TRBJ1-2	many	TGTGCCATCAGTGAACCCGGGGAAACCTATGGCTACACCTTC	CAISEPGETYGYTF
TRBV5-1	NA	TRBJ1-5	many	TGCGCCAGCAGCCCTTCAGGGGCCAATCAGCCCCAGCATTTT	CASSPSGANQPQHF
TRBV12-3/TRBV12-4	NA	TRBJ1-1	many	TGTGCCAGCAGTTTAGTAGCACAGGTGAACACTGAAGCTTTCTTT	CASSLVAQVNTEAFF
TRBV4-1	NA	TRBJ2-7	many	TGCGCCAGCAGCCGACAACAGAACTCCGCCGAGCAGTACTTC	CASSRQQNSAEQYF
TRBV20-1	NA	TRBJ1-1	many	TGCAGTGCTATTACAGGGAGTGGTACTGAAGCTTTCTTT	CSAITGSGTEAFF
TRBV12-3/TRBV12-4	NA	TRBJ1-6	NA	TGTGCCAGCAGTTTATGGGGTACCCGTTCACCCCTCCACTTT	CASSLWGTRSPLHF